One and the same sample provided the 14 T cell receptor beta chains below, sequenced in a study of T-cell reconstitution after alpha-beta-depleted transplantation in children. Using unique molecular identifiers, the investigators prepared the TCRbeta library. TCRdb reprocessed the PCR reads via MiXCR and lists one record per CDR3 protein. The sample records 450,000 to 700,000 distinct CDR3 sequences, more than 20% being singletons. The sample consisted of PBMCs, taken before TCRalphabeta/CD19-depleted stem cell transplant. The receptors were sampled from a boy in the first two years of life with Wiskott-Aldrich syndrome, due to receive a stem cell transplant.

The table lists this clonotype with a few counts. The chain combines TRBV11-2 with TRBJ2-1; TRBD1 might be the D (6 bases). The ends were cut back, 4 bases at V and 11 bases at J, with 9 bases in the middle. CDR1 is SGHAT, CDR2 FQNNGV, per germline. The CDR3 consists of 11 residues. In nucleotides, the CDR3 is TGTGCCAGCAGCTCCGGGGACAAGCAGTTCTTC. Translated, it gives CASSSGDKQFF.

This clonotype showed up just a few times. The J gene is TRBJ2-1, the V gene TRBV19; TRBD1 matches at 8 bases. V dropped 1 base and J dropped 8; count of bases not matched to a gene: 7. Germline CDR1 is LNHDA and CDR2 is SQIVND (reference sequence). The CDR3 extends over 15 amino acids. The CDR3 sequence is CASSIVRGRAYEQFF. CDR3 DNA sequence: TGTGCCAGTAGTATAGTCAGGGGGCGAGCTTATGAGCAGTTCTTC.

This rearrangement joins TRBV13 to TRBJ2-7, with TRBD1 matching 7 bases. The CDR3 runs to 14 residues. CDR1 and CDR2 (germline): PRHDT, FYEKMQ (reference sequence). J was trimmed by 6 bases and V by 5 bases; bases with no gene match: 10. For the CDR3, the DNA is TGTGCCAGCAGCCCAAATAGACAGGGTGGCGAGCAGTACTTC. Translating it yields CASSPNRQGGEQYF.

This clonotype was counted between two and nine times. The chain couples TRBV6-2 or TRBV6-3 to TRBJ2-3; 10 bases map to TRBD2. CDR1 is MNHEY and CDR2 is SVGEGT in the germline V gene. The CDR3 is 17 amino acids. J was trimmed by 0 bases and V by 4 bases; bases with no gene match: 7. The CDR3 sequence: CASSFSGRYRSTDTQYF. For the CDR3, the DNA is TGTGCCAGCAGTTTTAGCGGGAGGTACCGAAGCACAGATACGCAGTATTTT.

Comments on this clonotype: The junction departs from germline at one end; a sequencing error may be responsible. In nucleotides, the CDR3 is TGTGCCACCAGTTACTCATCTGGGGCGGGGGCTAGTTCACCCCTCCACTTT. Amino acid sequence: CATSYSSGAGASSPLHF. The chain employs TRBV6-5 and TRBJ1-6, with a tentative D call TRBD1 (6 bases). This CDR3 has 17 residues. CDR1 and CDR2 from the germline V gene are MNHEY and SVGAGI.

As for this clonotype: The junction does not match germline at one end; this may be a read error. The J gene is TRBJ2-7, the V gene TRBV5-1; TRBD1 matches at 9 bases. Germline assignment: CDR1 SGHRS and CDR2 YFSETQ. The CDR3 has 15 amino acids. The CDR3: CASSLETGGKYEQYF. In nucleotides, the CDR3 is TGCGCCAGCAGTTTGGAGACAGGGGGAAAGTACGAGCAGTACTTC.

This chain uses TRBV20-1 with TRBJ2-3; 8 bases match TRBD1. V lost 6 bases to trimming and J lost 2 bases; unmatched junction nucleotides: 10. Per the germline V gene, CDR1 is DFQATT and CDR2 is SNEGSKA (reference sequence). CDR3 size: 15 residues. CDR3: CSAKSGDRTTDTQYF. CDR3 sequence (DNA): TGCAGTGCGAAGTCCGGGGACAGGACCACAGATACGCAGTATTTT.

The chain couples TRBV4-1 to TRBJ2-1, with TRBD2 matching 9 bases. The ends lost 1 base at V and 1 base at J; junction bases unmatched: 8. CDR1 and CDR2 (germline): MGHRA, YSYEKL. The CDR3 runs to 18 residues. CDR3: CASSQAVASGASYNEQFF. The CDR3 nucleotides are TGCGCCAGCAGCCAAGCGGTGGCTAGCGGGGCATCCTACAATGAGCAGTTCTTC.

This clonotype was seen a handful of times. The chain combines TRBV27 with TRBJ2-1; 14 bases line up with TRBD2. The CDR3 is 19 residues long. V lost 5 bases and J lost 1; bases outside the gene matches: 10. The germline CDR1 and CDR2 sequences are MNHEY and SMNVEV (reference sequence). CDR3 DNA sequence: TGTGCCAGCAGTCCTACGGGACTAGCGGGAGCCCGGTCCTACAATGAGCAGTTCTTC. It specifies CASSPTGLAGARSYNEQFF.

This clonotype was seen a few times. J is TRBJ2-2 and V is TRBV20-1; the match to TRBD1 covers 11 bases. V dropped 0 bases and J dropped 1; count of bases not matched to a gene: 16. CDR1 is DFQATT, CDR2 SNEGSKA, per germline (reference sequence). This CDR3 comprises 21 residues. CDR3 loop: CSARDQPNADRGLGNTGELFF. CDR3 bases: TGCAGTGCTAGAGATCAGCCCAACGCGGACAGGGGGCTAGGGAACACCGGGGAGCTGTTTTTT.

This clonotype occurred a few times. The rearrangement uses TRBV5-1 and TRBJ1-1, with D perhaps matching TRBD1 (5 bases). The CDR3 totals 15 residues. Germline V lookup: CDR1 SGHRS, CDR2 YFSETQ. V was clipped by 0 bases and J by 5 bases, with 14 bases between them. CDR3 DNA: TGCGCCAGCAGCTTGGTTCGGGGCGCGATGACTGAAGCTTTCTTT. This sequence encodes CASSLVRGAMTEAFF. Full variable domain (remainder filled in from reference TRBV5-1 and TRBJ1-1): KAGVTQTPRYLIKTRGQQVTLSCSPISGHRSVSWYQQTPGQGLQFLFEYFSETQRNKGNFPGRFSGRQFSNSRSEMNVSTLELGDSALYLCASSLVRGAMTEAFFGQGTRLTVV.

The chain couples TRBV7-2 to TRBJ2-7; D is unresolved. Germline values: CDR1 SGHTA, CDR2 FQGNSA. Trimming stripped 5 bases from V and 3 bases from J, with 17 bases between. The CDR3 is 15 residues long. The CDR3 region has the DNA TGTGCCAGCAGCGCCGCAAGGTGGCTATTCTACGAGCAGTACTTC. Translating it yields CASSAARWLFYEQYF.

CDR3 coding DNA: TGTGCCAGCAGGACGGGACTAGATAGCAATGAGCAGTTCTTC. Protein: CASRTGLDSNEQFF. The J gene is TRBJ2-1, the V gene TRBV11-2, with 8 positions matching TRBD2. There are 14 residues in the CDR3. The germline V gene encodes CDR1 SGHAT and CDR2 FQNNGV. Trimming took 6 bases from V and 6 from J; bases not matched to a gene: 7.

This clonotype was detected a few times. This sequence joins TRBV5-8 and TRBJ2-7, with 11 bases matching TRBD1. This CDR3 has 15 residues. CDR1 is SGHTS, CDR2 YDEGEE, per germline. V was clipped by 6 bases and J by 9 bases; unmatched bases: 14. The DNA of the CDR3 is TGTGCCAGCACCTTCGGGAGGACAGGGGGCACCGGGCAGTACTTC. Encoded protein: CASTFGRTGGTGQYF.